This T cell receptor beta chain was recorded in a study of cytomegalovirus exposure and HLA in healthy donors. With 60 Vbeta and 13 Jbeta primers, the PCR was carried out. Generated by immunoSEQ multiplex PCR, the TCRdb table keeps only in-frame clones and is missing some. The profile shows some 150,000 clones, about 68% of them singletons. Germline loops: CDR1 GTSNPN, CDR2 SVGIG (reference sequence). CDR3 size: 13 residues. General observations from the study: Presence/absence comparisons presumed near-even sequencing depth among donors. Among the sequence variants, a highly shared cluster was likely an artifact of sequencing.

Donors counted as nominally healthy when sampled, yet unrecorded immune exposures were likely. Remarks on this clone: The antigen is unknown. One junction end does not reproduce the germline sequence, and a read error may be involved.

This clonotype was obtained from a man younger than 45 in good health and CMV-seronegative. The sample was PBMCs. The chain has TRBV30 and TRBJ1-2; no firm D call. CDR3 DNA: TGTGCCTGGAGTGTTCAACAGTCGTATGGCTACCCCTTC. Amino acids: CAWSVQQSYGYPF.